This T cell receptor (beta chain) emerged from a study of T cells expressing NK-cell markers. About this clonotype itself: Antigen: not known.

Study observations and caveats: In several donors, dominant CD3+CD56+NKG2C+ clonotypes ranked among the top 10 CD8+ clonotypes.

UMIs were included in TCR beta cDNA generated by 5'RACE template switching. TCRdb reanalyzed the 5' RACE reads, giving one entry per CDR3 protein sequence and no DNA. Its clone listing holds about 260,000 distinct CDR3 sequences. The CDR3 totals 17 residues. Germline CDR1 LGHDT, CDR2 YNNKEL (reference sequence). The chain combines TRBV3-1 with TRBJ2-1; checking the TCRdb D call of TRBD2 is not possible without DNA. This sequence was found in a woman between 18 and 70 years old in good health. Material: blood T cells: a sorted CD56 or NKG2C T cell subset, CD4+ or CD8+ T cells, or bulk PBMC T cells (not recorded which). This CDR3 is CASSQVYASGDYNEQFF.